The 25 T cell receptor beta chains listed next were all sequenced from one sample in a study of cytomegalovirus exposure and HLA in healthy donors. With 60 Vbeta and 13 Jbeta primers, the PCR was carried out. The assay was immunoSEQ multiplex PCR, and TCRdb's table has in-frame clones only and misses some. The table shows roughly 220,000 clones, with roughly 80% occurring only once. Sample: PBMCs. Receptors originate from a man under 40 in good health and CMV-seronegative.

CDR3 loop: CASRTQNTGVSYEQYF. The CDR3, as DNA: TGTGCCAGCCGTACACAGAATACAGGGGTCTCCTACGAGCAGTACTTC. This chain uses TRBV2 with TRBJ2-7; 7 positions match TRBD1. V shed 8 bases, J shed 0 bases, and the junction held 13 bases outside the gene matches. Per germline, CDR1 SNHLY and CDR2 FYNNEI. CDR3 size: 16 residues.

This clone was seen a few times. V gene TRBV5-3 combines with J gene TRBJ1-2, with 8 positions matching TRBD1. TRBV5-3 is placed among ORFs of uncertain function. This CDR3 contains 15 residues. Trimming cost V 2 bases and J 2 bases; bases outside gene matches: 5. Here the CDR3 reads CARSFVQGANYGYTF. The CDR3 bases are TGTGCCAGAAGCTTTGTGCAGGGGGCGAACTATGGCTACACCTTC.

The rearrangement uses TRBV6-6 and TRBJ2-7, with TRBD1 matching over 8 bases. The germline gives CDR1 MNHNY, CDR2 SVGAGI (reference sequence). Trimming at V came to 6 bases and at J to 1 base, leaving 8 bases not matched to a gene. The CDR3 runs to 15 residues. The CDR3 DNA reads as TGTGCCAGCAGCCCTAAACAGGGGGGATCCTACGAGCAGTACTTC. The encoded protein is CASSPKQGGSYEQYF.

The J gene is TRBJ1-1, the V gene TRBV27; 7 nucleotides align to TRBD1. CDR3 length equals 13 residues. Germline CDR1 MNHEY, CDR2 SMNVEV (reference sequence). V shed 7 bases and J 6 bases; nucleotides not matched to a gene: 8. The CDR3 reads CASNDRVGAEAFF. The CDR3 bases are TGTGCCAGCAACGACAGGGTGGGTGCTGAAGCTTTCTTT.

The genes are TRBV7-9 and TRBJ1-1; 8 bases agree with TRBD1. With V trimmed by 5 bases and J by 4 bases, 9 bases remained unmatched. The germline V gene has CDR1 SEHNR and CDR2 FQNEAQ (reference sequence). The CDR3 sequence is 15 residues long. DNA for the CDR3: TGTGCCAGCAGCACGGACAGGGATGTTAGCACTGAAGCTTTCTTT. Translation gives CASSTDRDVSTEAFF.

CDR3 sequence: CASSRTGGYTLVGSTDTQYF. In DNA form, the CDR3 reads TGTGCCAGCAGTCGTACAGGGGGCTACACCCTAGTCGGAAGCACAGATACGCAGTATTTT. The rearrangement joins TRBV28 to TRBJ2-3, with 9 bases lining up with TRBD1. The CDR3 covers 20 residues. V lost 5 bases and J lost 0; bases outside the gene matches: 18. Germline CDR1 reads MDHEN; CDR2 reads SYDVKM.

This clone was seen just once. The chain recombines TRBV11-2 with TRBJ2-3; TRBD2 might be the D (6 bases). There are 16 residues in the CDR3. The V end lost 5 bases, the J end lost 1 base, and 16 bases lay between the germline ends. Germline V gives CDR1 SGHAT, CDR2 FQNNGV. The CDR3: CASSRDSWPGTDTQYF. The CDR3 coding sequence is TGTGCCAGCAGCCGGGACTCCTGGCCGGGCACAGATACGCAGTATTTT. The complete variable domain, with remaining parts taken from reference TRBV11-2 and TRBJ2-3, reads EAGVAQSPRYKIIEKRQSVAFWCNPISGHATLYWYQQILGQGPKLLIQFQNNGVVDDSQLPKDRFSAERLKGVDSTLKIQPAKLEDSAVYLCASSRDSWPGTDTQYFGPGTRLTVL.

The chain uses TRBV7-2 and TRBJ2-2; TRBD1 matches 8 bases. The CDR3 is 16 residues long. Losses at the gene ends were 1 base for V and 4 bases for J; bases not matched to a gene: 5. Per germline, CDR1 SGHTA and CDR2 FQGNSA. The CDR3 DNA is TGTGCCAGCAGCTTAGGGGGACAGGTTAGCACCGGGGAGCTGTTTTTT. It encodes CASSLGGQVSTGELFF. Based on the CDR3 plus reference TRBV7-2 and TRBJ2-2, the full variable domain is GAGVSQSPSNKVTEKGKDVELRCDPISGHTALYWYRQSLGQGLEFLIYFQGNSAPDKSGLPSDRFSAERTGGSVSTLTIQRTQQEDSAVYLCASSLGGQVSTGELFFGEGSRLTVL.

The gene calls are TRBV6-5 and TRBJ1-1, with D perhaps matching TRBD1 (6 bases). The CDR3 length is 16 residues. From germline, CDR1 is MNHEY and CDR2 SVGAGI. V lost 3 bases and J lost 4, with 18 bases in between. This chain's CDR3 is CASSYAGGGLGTEAFF. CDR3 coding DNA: TGTGCCAGCAGTTATGCCGGGGGGGGGCTCGGCACTGAAGCTTTCTTT.

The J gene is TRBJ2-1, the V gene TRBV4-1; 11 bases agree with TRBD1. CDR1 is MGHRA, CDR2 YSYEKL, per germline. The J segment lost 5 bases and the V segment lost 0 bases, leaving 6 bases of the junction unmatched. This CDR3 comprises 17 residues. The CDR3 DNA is TGCGCCAGCAGCCAAGATCCCGGACAGGGGGCTAACAATGAGCAGTTCTTC. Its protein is CASSQDPGQGANNEQFF.

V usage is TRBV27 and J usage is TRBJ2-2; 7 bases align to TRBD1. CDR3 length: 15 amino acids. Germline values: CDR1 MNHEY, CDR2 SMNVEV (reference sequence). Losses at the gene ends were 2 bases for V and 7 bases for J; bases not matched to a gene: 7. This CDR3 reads CASSLRAGGNGELFF. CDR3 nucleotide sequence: TGTGCCAGCAGTTTAAGGGCAGGGGGTAACGGGGAGCTGTTTTTT.

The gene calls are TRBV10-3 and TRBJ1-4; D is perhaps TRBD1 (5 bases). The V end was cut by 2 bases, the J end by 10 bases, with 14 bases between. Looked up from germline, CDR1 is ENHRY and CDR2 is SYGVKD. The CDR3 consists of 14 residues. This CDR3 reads CAISETQAGGKLFF. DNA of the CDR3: TGTGCCATCAGTGAGACTCAGGCCGGGGGAAAACTGTTTTTT.

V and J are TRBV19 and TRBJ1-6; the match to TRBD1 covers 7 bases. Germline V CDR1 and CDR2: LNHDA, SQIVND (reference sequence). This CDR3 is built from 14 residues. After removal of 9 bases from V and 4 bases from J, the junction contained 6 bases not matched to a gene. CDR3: CASAPGQYNSPLHF. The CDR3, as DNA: TGTGCCAGCGCCCCGGGACAGTATAATTCACCCCTCCACTTT.

This CDR3 reads CASSGRGGQETQYF. CDR3 sequence (DNA): TGTGCCAGTAGCGGCCGGGGGGGCCAAGAGACCCAGTACTTC. V usage is TRBV19 and J usage is TRBJ2-5, with 8 bases fitting TRBD2. The CDR3 consists of 14 residues. Germline V gene sequence: CDR1 LNHDA, CDR2 SQIVND (reference sequence). Trimming at V came to 6 bases and at J to 1 base, leaving 4 bases not matched to a gene.

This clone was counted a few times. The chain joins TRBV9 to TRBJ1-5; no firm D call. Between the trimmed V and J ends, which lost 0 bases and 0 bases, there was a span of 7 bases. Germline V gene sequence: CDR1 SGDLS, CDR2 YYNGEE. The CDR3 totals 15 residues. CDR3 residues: CASSVDGYSNQPQHF. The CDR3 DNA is TGTGCCAGCAGCGTAGACGGTTATAGCAATCAGCCCCAGCATTTT. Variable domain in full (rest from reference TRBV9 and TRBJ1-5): DSGVTQTPKHLITATGQRVTLRCSPRSGDLSVYWYQQSLDQGLQFLIQYYNGEERAKGNILERFSAQQFPDLHSELNLSSLELGDSALYFCASSVDGYSNQPQHFGDGTRLSIL.

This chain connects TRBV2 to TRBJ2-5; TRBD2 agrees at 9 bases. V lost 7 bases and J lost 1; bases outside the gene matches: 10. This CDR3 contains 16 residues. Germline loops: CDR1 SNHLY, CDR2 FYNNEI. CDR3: CASKGAGGGAQETQYF. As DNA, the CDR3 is TGTGCCAGCAAGGGAGCTGGCGGGGGGGCCCAAGAGACCCAGTACTTC. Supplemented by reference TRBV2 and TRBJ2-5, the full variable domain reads EPEVTQTPSHQVTQMGQEVILRCVPISNHLYFYWYRQILGQKVEFLVSFYNNEISEKSEIFDDQFSVERPDGSNFTLKIRSTKLEDSAMYFCASKGAGGGAQETQYFGPGTRLLVL.

The CDR3 DNA is TGTGCCAGTTGGACTCGGGACAGGGGAAACTATGGCTACACCTTC. It specifies CASWTRDRGNYGYTF. V and J are TRBV19 and TRBJ1-2; 10 bases are shared with TRBD1. CDR3 length: 15 residues. The germline V gene encodes CDR1 LNHDA and CDR2 SQIVND (reference sequence). Trimming cost V 8 bases and J 2 bases; bases outside gene matches: 8.

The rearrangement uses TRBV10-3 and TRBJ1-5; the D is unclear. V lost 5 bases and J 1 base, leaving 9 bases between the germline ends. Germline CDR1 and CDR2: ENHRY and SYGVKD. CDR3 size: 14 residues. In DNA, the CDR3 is TGTGCCATCAGTCAGACTGACAGCAATCAGCCCCAGCATTTT. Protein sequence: CAISQTDSNQPQHF.

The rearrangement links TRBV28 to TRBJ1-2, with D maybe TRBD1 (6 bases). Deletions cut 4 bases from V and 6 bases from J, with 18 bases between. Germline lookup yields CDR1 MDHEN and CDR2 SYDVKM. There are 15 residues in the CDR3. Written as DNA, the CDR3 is TGTGCCAGCAGTTCCCCAGGGCAGGGGACACATGGCTACACCTTC. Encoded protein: CASSSPGQGTHGYTF.

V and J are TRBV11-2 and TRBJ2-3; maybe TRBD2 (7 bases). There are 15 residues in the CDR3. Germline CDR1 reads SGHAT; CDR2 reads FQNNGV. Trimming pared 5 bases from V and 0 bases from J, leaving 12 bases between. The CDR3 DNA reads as TGTGCCAGCAGCCTTAGGGGGGGTAGCACAGATACGCAGTATTTT. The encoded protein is CASSLRGGSTDTQYF.

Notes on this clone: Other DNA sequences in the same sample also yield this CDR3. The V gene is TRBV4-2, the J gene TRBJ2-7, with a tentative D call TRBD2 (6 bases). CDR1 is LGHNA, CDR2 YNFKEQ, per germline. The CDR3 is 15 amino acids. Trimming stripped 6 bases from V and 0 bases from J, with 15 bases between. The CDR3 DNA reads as TGTGCCAGCAGACTGACGGGGGATAGCTCCTACGAGCAGTACTTC. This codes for CASRLTGDSSYEQYF.

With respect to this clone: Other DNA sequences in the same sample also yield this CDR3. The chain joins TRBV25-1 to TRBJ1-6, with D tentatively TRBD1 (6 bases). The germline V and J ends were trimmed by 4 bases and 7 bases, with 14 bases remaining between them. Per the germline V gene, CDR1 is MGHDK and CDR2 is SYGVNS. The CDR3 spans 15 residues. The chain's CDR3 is CASSAGGGGNSPLHF. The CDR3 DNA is TGTGCCAGCAGTGCGGGGGGGGGCGGCAATTCACCCCTCCACTTT.

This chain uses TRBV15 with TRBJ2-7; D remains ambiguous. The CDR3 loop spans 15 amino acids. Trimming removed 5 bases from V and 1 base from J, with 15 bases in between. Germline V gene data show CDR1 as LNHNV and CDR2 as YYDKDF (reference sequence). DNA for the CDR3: TGTGCCACCAGCCCTTCGCCCCAGGTTTCCTACGAGCAGTACTTC. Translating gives CATSPSPQVSYEQYF.

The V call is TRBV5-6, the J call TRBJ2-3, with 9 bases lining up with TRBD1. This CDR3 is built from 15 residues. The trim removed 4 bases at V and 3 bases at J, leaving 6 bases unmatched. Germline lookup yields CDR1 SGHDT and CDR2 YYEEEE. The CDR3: CASSLTGGNTDTQYF. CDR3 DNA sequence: TGTGCCAGCAGCCTTACAGGGGGCAATACAGATACGCAGTATTTT.

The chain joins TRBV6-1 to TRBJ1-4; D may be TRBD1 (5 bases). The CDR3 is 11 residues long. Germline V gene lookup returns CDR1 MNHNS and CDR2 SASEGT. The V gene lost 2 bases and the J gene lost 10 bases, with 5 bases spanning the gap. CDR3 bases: TGTGCCAGCAGTGAAAGGGGAAAACTGTTTTTT. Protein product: CASSERGKLFF.